This T cell receptor (beta chain) was captured by sequencing in a study of blood T cell repertoires in COVID-19. Across the whole study: Acute and convalescent COVID-19 samples came from the United States, Italy and Spain. The cDNA or gDNA used as material had been derived from T cells, B-cell-depleted T cells, or PBMCs.

In the authors' workflow: Amplification from reference gene primers served as the basis for estimated nucleated cell counts. TCRdb's copy holds only in-frame clones and misses some; the assay was immunoSEQ multiplex PCR. V and J calls and clone size are those listed in that table; D and trimming were worked out from the DNA. This table has nearly 250,000 clones, roughly 79% appearing once. Trimming stripped 2 bases from V and 0 bases from J, with 10 bases between. The length of the CDR3 is 16 residues. CDR1 and CDR2 from the germline V gene are MNHEY and SVGEGT. The clonotype comes from an elderly woman with acute or convalescent COVID-19. The V call is TRBV6-2 or TRBV6-3, the J call TRBJ2-2; possibly TRBD2 for D (5 bases). Sequencing input: peripheral blood. CDR3 in amino acids: CASSYNGLANTGELFF. The CDR3 bases are TGTGCCAGCAGTTACAATGGACTGGCGAACACCGGGGAGCTGTTTTTT.